This entry lists 17 T cell receptor beta chains sequenced from one sample in a study of a mutant IDH1 vaccine in newly diagnosed glioma. Sample time point: week 35, safety follow-up. It was 300 ug of mutant IDH1 20-mer peptide that made up each vaccine dose, given with topical imiquimod. Antigens of these TCRs are unknown. The repertoire was sequenced with immunoSEQ multiplex PCR; TCRdb's copy has only in-frame clones and lacks some. The sample contains more than 60,000 clones, 74% of which appear only once. The source material was PBMCs, sampled from a glioma patient whose treatment included an IDH1 peptide vaccine. The receptors were sampled from a man in his fifties or sixties with glioma.

In DNA, the CDR3 is TGTGCCAGCAGTGGGGACAGCTATGGCTACACCTTC. This encodes CASSGDSYGYTF. This chain connects TRBV2 to TRBJ1-2, with 7 nucleotides matching TRBD1. Losses at the gene ends were 4 bases for V and 4 bases for J; bases not matched to a gene: 0. The CDR3 runs to 12 residues. Germline V gives CDR1 SNHLY, CDR2 FYNNEI.

Turning to this clone: This sample includes further DNA sequences coding for the same CDR3. The gene calls are TRBV20-1 and TRBJ1-1, with D uncertain. CDR3 size: 11 residues. CDR1 DFQATT and CDR2 SNEGSKA come from the germline V gene (reference sequence). Trimming cost V 5 bases and J 0 bases, with 4 bases left between them. Here the CDR3 reads CSAVMNTEAFF. Written as DNA, the CDR3 is TGCAGTGCTGTAATGAACACTGAAGCTTTCTTT.

This clone was found once. The chain joins TRBV4-1 to TRBJ1-4; TRBD1 is a possible D gene (5 bases). Trimming pared 0 bases from V and 3 bases from J, leaving 14 bases between. The length of the CDR3 is 17 residues. Germline V CDR1 and CDR2: MGHRA, YSYEKL. In DNA form, the CDR3 reads TGCGCCAGCAGCCAAGATCGCGTCGGACACTCTAATGAAAAACTGTTTTTT. The encoded protein is CASSQDRVGHSNEKLFF.

This chain uses TRBV5-1 with TRBJ1-2; D is unclear. V was clipped by 3 bases and J by 4 bases, with 7 bases between them. The CDR3 runs to 12 residues. CDR1 SGHRS and CDR2 YFSETQ come from the germline V gene. The CDR3 here is CASSSNVYGYTF. The CDR3 DNA sequence: TGCGCCAGCAGCTCTAACGTCTATGGCTACACCTTC.

The CDR3 protein is CASSPQGPGELFF. The CDR3 DNA follows: TGTGCCAGCAGCCCACAGGGCCCCGGGGAGCTGTTTTTT. The J gene is TRBJ2-2, the V gene TRBV7-9; possibly TRBD1 for D (6 bases). This CDR3 spans 13 amino acids. Deletions cut 5 bases from V and 6 bases from J, with 10 bases between. CDR1 SEHNR and CDR2 FQNEAQ come from the germline V gene (reference sequence). The full variable domain, in which reference TRBV7-9 and TRBJ2-2 provide the parts outside the CDR3, is DTGVSQNPRHKITKRGQNVTFRCDPISEHNRLYWYRQTLGQGPEFLTYFQNEAQLEKSRLLSDRFSAERPKGSFSTLEIQRTEQGDSAMYLCASSPQGPGELFFGEGSRLTVL.

The V and J genes are TRBV11-2 and TRBJ1-2; D is uncertain. This CDR3 comprises 16 residues. Germline assignment: CDR1 SGHAT and CDR2 FQNNGV. The V and J ends lost 4 bases and 1 base respectively, with 16 bases between them. CDR3 DNA sequence: TGTGCCAGCAGCTCCCCGCTGGGGATGGTTAACTATGGCTACACCTTC. Amino acid sequence: CASSSPLGMVNYGYTF.

The chain carries TRBV19 and TRBJ1-1, with 9 bases matching TRBD1. V was clipped by 3 bases and J by 5 bases; unmatched bases: 4. CDR1 is LNHDA and CDR2 is SQIVND in the germline V gene (reference sequence). The CDR3 contains 14 residues. The CDR3 region is CASSIGQGYTEAFF. The CDR3 DNA is TGTGCCAGTAGTATCGGACAGGGGTATACTGAAGCTTTCTTT.

This chain connects TRBV25-1 to TRBJ2-3, with TRBD1 matching over 9 bases. The germline V gene encodes CDR1 MGHDK and CDR2 SYGVNS. This CDR3 has 13 amino acids. The junction had 5 bases not matched to a gene; V was cut back by 8 bases and J by 5 bases. The DNA for the CDR3 is TGTGCCAGCCGGGACAGGGATCTAGATACGCAGTATTTT. Its protein is CASRDRDLDTQYF.

V gene TRBV10-1 combines with J gene TRBJ2-1; D uncertain. The CDR3 spans 13 residues. Trimming pared 5 bases from V and 3 bases from J, leaving 8 bases between. The germline gives CDR1 WNHNN, CDR2 SYGVQD (reference sequence). DNA for the CDR3: TGCGCCAGCAGTTCCCCTCTCTACAATGAGCAGTTCTTC. Encoded protein: CASSSPLYNEQFF.

The chain is built from TRBV12-5 and TRBJ1-1, with D possibly TRBD1 on 5 matching bases. Germline V gene sequence: CDR1 LGHNT, CDR2 FRNRAP. Trimming stripped 7 bases from V and 4 bases from J, with 16 bases between. The CDR3 is 14 amino acids. The CDR3 region is CASAPQGAGTEAFF. In DNA form, the CDR3 reads TGTGCTAGTGCCCCGCAAGGGGCGGGCACTGAAGCTTTCTTT.

This chain joins TRBV5-1 and TRBJ1-2; D remains unclear. With 0 bases removed from V and 8 bases from J, the gap between germline ends came to 8 bases. The germline V gene encodes CDR1 SGHRS and CDR2 YFSETQ. This CDR3 comprises 12 residues. CDR3 amino acids: CASSLERRGYTF. As DNA, the CDR3 is TGCGCCAGCAGCTTGGAAAGGAGAGGCTACACCTTC.

The rearrangement links TRBV5-6 to TRBJ1-2, with D possibly TRBD1 on 5 matching bases. Germline V gives CDR1 SGHDT, CDR2 YYEEEE. CDR3 size: 14 residues. The germline V and J ends were trimmed by 0 bases and 5 bases, with 11 bases remaining between them. CDR3 sequence: CASSLVVQGYGYTF. CDR3 nucleotide sequence: TGTGCCAGCAGCTTGGTCGTGCAGGGTTATGGCTACACCTTC.

The V gene is TRBV30, the J gene TRBJ2-2; D gene unclear. The CDR3 length is 14 residues. Germline CDR1 reads GTSNPN; CDR2 reads SVGIG (reference sequence). Trimming removed 0 bases from V and 4 bases from J, with 9 bases in between. CDR3 loop: CAWSVITFTGELFF. The CDR3 nucleotides are TGTGCCTGGAGTGTAATCACCTTCACCGGGGAGCTGTTTTTT. The variable domain in full, completed from reference TRBV30 and TRBJ2-2, reads SQTIHQWPATLVQPVGSPLSLECTVEGTSNPNLYWYRQAAGRGLQLLFYSVGIGQISSEVPQNLSASRPQDRQFILSSKKLLLSDSGFYLCAWSVITFTGELFFGEGSRLTVL.

This clone was observed a handful of times. The chain has TRBV21-1 and TRBJ2-2; the table's D gene call, TRBD2, was not cross checked with the DNA. TRBV21-1 corresponds to a pseudogene. The CDR3 runs to 15 residues. The CDR3 DNA reads as TGTGCCAGCAGCCAAGGGACTAGCGGTCCCGGGGAGCTGTTTTTT. Translation gives CASSQGTSGPGELFF.

V gene TRBV5-1 combines with J gene TRBJ1-2, with D unclear. The CDR3 sequence is 16 residues long. The V end lost 0 bases, the J end lost 0 bases, and 12 bases lay between the germline ends. The V gene's germline CDR1 is SGHRS and CDR2 YFSETQ. The CDR3 sequence is CASSLDLQPTNYGYTF. CDR3 in DNA: TGCGCCAGCAGCTTGGACCTCCAGCCTACTAACTATGGCTACACCTTC.

The V and J genes are TRBV5-5 and TRBJ1-5; D is possibly TRBD1 (5 bases). This CDR3 is 13 amino acids long. The germline gives CDR1 SGHKS, CDR2 YYEKEE (reference sequence). V gave up 7 bases and J gave up 4 bases, with 12 bases separating them. The CDR3 spells CASHEGQNQPQHF. The CDR3 DNA is TGTGCCAGCCACGAAGGACAAAATCAGCCCCAGCATTTT.

V gene TRBV5-8 combines with J gene TRBJ1-1; D not resolved. The length of the CDR3 is 14 residues. Per germline, CDR1 SGHTS and CDR2 YDEGEE. The ends were cut back, 4 bases at V and 0 bases at J, with 10 bases in the middle. The CDR3 is CASSRRTVNTEAFF. For the CDR3, the DNA is TGTGCCAGCAGCCGCAGGACTGTGAACACTGAAGCTTTCTTT.